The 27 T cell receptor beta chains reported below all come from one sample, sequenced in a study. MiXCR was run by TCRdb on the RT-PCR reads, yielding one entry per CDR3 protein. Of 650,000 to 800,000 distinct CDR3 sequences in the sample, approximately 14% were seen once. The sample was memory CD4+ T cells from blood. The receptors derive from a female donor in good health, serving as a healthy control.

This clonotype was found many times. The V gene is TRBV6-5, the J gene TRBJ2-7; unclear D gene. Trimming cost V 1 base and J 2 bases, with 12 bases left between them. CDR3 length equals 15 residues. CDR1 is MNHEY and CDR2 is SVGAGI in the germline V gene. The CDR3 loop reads CASSYWAASPYEQYF. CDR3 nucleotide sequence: TGTGCCAGCAGTTACTGGGCAGCCTCCCCCTACGAGCAGTACTTC.

The CDR3 sequence is CASSRGTGWHQPQHF. The CDR3 DNA is TGTGCCAGCAGCCGCGGGACAGGGTGGCATCAGCCCCAGCATTTT. This chain connects TRBV3-1 to TRBJ1-5; 9 bases are shared with TRBD1. The CDR3 sequence is 15 residues long. The V gene end was trimmed by 4 bases and the J gene end by 5 bases; junction bases not matched to a gene: 6. In germline, CDR1 is LGHDT, CDR2 YNNKEL (reference sequence).

The chain's CDR3 is CASSRSDNRFEAFF. The CDR3 nucleotides are TGTGCCAGCAGCCGATCGGACAACCGATTCGAAGCTTTCTTT. The gene calls are TRBV11-2 and TRBJ1-1, with a possible D match to TRBD1 (5 bases). Trimming took 5 bases from V and 8 from J, leaving 18 bases between them. Germline CDR1 is SGHAT and CDR2 is FQNNGV. This CDR3 comprises 14 residues.

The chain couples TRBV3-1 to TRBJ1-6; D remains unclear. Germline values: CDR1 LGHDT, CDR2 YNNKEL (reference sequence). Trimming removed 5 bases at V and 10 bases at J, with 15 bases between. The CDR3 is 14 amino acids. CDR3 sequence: CASSLRTGGSPLHF. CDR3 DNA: TGTGCCAGCAGCTTACGGACGGGCGGGTCACCCCTCCACTTT.

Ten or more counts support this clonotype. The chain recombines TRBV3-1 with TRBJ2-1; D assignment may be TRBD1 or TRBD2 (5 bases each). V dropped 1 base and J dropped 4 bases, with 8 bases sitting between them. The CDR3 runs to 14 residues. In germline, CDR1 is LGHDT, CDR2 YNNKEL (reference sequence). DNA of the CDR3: TGTGCCAGCAGCCAAGGGGGGTTGTACAATGAGCAGTTCTTC. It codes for CASSQGGLYNEQFF.

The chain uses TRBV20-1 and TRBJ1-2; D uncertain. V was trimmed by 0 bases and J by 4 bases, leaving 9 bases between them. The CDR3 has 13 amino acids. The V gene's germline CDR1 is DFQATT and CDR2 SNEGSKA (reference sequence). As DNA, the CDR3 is TGCAGTGCTAGAGATCTGGGTGCCTATGGCTACACCTTC. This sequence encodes CSARDLGAYGYTF.

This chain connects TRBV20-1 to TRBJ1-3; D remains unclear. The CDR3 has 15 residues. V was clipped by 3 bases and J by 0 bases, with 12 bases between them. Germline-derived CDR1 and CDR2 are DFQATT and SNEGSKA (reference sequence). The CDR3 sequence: CSASERWGSGNTIYF. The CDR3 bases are TGCAGTGCTAGTGAACGGTGGGGCTCTGGAAACACCATATATTTT.

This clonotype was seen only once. The CDR3 protein is CASSPDSVTTYGYTF. The CDR3 region has the DNA TGTGCCAGCAGTCCGGATTCAGTAACCACCTATGGCTACACCTTC. The chain uses TRBV6-2 or TRBV6-3 and TRBJ1-2; D not resolved. CDR1 is MNHEY, CDR2 SVGEGT, per germline. The length of the CDR3 is 15 residues. The V end lost 5 bases, the J end lost 4 bases, and 17 bases lay between the germline ends.

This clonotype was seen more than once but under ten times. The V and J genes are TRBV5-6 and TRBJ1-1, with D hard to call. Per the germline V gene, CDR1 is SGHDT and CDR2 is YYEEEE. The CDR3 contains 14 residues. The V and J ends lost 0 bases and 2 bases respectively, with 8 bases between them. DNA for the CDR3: TGTGCCAGCAGCTTGGAGGGTATCAACACTGAAGCTTTCTTT. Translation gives CASSLEGINTEAFF.

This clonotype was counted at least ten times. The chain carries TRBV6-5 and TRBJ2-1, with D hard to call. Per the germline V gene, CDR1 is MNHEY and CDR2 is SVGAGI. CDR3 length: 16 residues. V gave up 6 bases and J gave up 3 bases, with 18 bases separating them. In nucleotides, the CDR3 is TGTGCCAGCAGCCCCCGGACCCCAGCGAGCTACAATGAGCAGTTCTTC. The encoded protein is CASSPRTPASYNEQFF.

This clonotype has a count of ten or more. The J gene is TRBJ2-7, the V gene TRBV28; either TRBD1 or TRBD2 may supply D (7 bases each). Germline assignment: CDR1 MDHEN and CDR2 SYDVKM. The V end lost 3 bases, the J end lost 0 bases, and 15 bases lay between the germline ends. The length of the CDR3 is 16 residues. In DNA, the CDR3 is TGTGCCAGCAGTTTTGGGAGGGGGCCAAGCTCCTACGAGCAGTACTTC. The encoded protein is CASSFGRGPSSYEQYF.

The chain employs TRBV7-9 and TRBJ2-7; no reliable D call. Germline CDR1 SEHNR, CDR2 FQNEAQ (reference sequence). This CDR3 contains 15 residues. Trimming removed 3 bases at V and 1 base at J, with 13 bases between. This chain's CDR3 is CASSFDRARSYEQYF. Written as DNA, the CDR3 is TGTGCCAGCAGCTTCGATCGGGCCAGATCCTACGAGCAGTACTTC.

Written as DNA, the CDR3 is TGTGCCAGCAGGTCTCAGGGGGGCTACACCTTC. It translates to CASRSQGGYTF. The chain employs TRBV6-6 and TRBJ1-2, with D perhaps TRBD1 (6 bases). The CDR3 spans 11 residues. V lost 6 bases and J 8 bases, leaving 10 bases between the germline ends. Germline CDR1 reads MNHNY; CDR2 reads SVGAGI (reference sequence).

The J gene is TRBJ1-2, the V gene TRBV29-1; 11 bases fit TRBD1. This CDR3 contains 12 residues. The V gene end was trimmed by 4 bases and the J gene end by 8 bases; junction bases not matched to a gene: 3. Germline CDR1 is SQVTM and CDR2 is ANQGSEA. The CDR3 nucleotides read TGCAGCGTTGGGGACAGGGGGAACGGCTACACCTTC. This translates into CSVGDRGNGYTF.

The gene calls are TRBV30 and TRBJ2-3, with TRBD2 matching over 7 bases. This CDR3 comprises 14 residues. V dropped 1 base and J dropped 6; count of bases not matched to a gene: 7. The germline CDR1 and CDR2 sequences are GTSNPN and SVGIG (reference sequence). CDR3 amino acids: CAWSEKGREDTQYF. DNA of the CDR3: TGTGCCTGGAGTGAGAAGGGGAGGGAGGATACGCAGTATTTT.

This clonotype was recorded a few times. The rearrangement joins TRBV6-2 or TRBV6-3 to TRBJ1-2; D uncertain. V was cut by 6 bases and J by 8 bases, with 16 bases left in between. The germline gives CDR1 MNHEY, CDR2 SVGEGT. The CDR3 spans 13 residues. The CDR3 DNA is TGTGCCAGCAGCCCGGACGTCGTTAGGGGCTACACCTTC. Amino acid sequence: CASSPDVVRGYTF.

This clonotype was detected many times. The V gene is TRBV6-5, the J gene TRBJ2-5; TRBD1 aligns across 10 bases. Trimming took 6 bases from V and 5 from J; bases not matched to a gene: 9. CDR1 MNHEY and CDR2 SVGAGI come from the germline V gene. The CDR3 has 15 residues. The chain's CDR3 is CASRRQGAHGETQYF. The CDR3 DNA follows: TGTGCCAGCAGGAGACAGGGGGCGCATGGGGAGACCCAGTACTTC.

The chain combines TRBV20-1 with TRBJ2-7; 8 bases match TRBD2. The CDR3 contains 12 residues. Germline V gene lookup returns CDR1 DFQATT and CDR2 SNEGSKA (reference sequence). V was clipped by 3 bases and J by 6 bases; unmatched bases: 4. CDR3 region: CSARRGAAEQYF. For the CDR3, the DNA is TGCAGTGCTAGGCGGGGGGCGGCCGAGCAGTACTTC.

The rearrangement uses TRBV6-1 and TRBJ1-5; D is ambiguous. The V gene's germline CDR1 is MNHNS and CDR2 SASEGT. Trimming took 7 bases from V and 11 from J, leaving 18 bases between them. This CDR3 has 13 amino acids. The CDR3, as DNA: TGTGCCAGCATGGTGTTGGAGAATCGGGCCCAGCATTTT. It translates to CASMVLENRAQHF.

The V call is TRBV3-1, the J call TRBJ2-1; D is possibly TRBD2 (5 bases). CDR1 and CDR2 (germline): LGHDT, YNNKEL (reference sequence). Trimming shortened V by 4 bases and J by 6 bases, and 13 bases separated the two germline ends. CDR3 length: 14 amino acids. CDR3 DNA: TGTGCCAGCAGCCCGAATCCTAGCACCAATGAGCAGTTCTTC. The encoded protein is CASSPNPSTNEQFF.

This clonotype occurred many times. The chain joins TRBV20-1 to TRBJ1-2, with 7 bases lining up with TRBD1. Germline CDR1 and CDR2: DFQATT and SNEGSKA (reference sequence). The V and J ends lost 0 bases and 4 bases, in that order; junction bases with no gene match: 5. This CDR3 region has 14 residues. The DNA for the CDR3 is TGCAGTGCTAGAGACACAGGGGTCGGCTATGGCTACACCTTC. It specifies CSARDTGVGYGYTF.

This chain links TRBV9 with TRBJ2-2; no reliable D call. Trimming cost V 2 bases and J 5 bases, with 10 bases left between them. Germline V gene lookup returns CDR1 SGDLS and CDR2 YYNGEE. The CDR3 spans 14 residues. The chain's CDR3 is CASSVMTGTGELFF. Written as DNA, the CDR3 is TGTGCCAGCAGCGTGATGACTGGTACCGGGGAGCTGTTTTTT.

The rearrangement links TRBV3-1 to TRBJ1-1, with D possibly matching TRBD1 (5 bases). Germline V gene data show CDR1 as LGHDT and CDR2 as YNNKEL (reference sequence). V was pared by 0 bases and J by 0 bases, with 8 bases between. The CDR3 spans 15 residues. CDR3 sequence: CASSQEVGVNTEAFF. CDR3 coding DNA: TGTGCCAGCAGCCAAGAGGTGGGGGTGAACACTGAAGCTTTCTTT.

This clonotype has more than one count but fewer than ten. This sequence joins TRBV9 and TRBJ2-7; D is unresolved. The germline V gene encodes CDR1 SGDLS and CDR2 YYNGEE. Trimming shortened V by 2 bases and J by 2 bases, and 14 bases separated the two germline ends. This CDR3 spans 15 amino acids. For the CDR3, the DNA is TGTGCCAGCAGCGTTGGTCCAGGCCTTACCTACGAGCAGTACTTC. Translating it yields CASSVGPGLTYEQYF. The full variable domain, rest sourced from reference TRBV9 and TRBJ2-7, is DSGVTQTPKHLITATGQRVTLRCSPRSGDLSVYWYQQSLDQGLQFLIQYYNGEERAKGNILERFSAQQFPDLHSELNLSSLELGDSALYFCASSVGPGLTYEQYFGPGTRLTVT.

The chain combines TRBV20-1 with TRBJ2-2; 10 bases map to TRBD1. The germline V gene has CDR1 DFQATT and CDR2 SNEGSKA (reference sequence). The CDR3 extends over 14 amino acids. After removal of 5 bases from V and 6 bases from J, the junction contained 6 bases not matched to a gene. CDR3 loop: CSAGRQGAPGELFF. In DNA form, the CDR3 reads TGCAGTGCTGGGAGACAGGGGGCGCCCGGGGAGCTGTTTTTT.

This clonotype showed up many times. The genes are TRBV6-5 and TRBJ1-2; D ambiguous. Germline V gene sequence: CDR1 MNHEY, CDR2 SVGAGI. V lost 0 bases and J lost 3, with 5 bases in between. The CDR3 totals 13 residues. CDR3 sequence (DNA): TGTGCCAGCAGTTACTCCGGGCACTATGGCTACACCTTC. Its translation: CASSYSGHYGYTF.

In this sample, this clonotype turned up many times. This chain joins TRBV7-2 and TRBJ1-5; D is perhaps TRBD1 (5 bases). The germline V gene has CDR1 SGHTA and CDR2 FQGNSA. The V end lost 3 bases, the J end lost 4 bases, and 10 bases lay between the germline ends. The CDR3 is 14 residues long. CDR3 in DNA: TGTGCCAGCAGCTTGGGGGGTCCGAATCAGCCCCAGCATTTT. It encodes CASSLGGPNQPQHF. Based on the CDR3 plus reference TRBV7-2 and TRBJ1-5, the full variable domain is GAGVSQSPSNKVTEKGKDVELRCDPISGHTALYWYRQSLGQGLEFLIYFQGNSAPDKSGLPSDRFSAERTGGSVSTLTIQRTQQEDSAVYLCASSLGGPNQPQHFGDGTRLSIL.